The clone carrying this T cell receptor beta chain was counted between two and nine times. Its antigen is unknown. Trimming stripped 4 bases from V and 7 bases from J, with 18 bases between. Germline V gene data show CDR1 as SGDLS and CDR2 as YYNGEE. The CDR3 contains 15 residues. The data are from a study of CD8 T cells in ankylosing spondylitis. Study outcomes and limitations: Seemingly characteristic of ankylosing spondylitis blood was a TCR beta motif consisting of 7 or 8 highly homologous variants.

The authors made TCR beta libraries by quantitative 5'-RACE with molecular barcodes. In TCRdb, the 5' RACE reads were re-called with MiXCR into one record per CDR3 protein. Of about 42,000 distinct CDR3 sequences listed, under 5% are singletons. The receptor's source is a female donor with ankylosing spondylitis or in good health (not recorded which). Sample: blood, either unsorted or a sorted T cell fraction (not recorded which). The chain recombines TRBV9 with TRBJ2-1, with D perhaps TRBD2 (5 bases). CDR3 amino acids: CASSPSGGIENEQFF. Written as DNA, the CDR3 is TGTGCCAGCAGCCCCAGCGGTGGGATTGAAAATGAGCAGTTCTTC.